The present TCR beta chain was sequenced within a study of blood T cell repertoires in COVID-19 (dated by TCRdb to 2020 to 2022). Concerning the study at large: Samples from collaborators originated in the United States, Italy and Spain and spanned both the acute and convalescent phases of COVID-19. The samples were drawn from the first 160 participants of the ongoing ImmuneRACE study and from 950 to 1,500 subjects provided by 6 global collaborators. The prospective study material was composed of cDNA or gDNA derived from T cells, B-cell-depleted T cells, or PBMCs. The repertoires were released in a freely available public database intended as a resource for research on the immune response to SARS-CoV-2. Where available, HLA class I and class II types were obtained from metadata supplied by the sample provider rather than from assay-based typing. Deeply sampled blood TCRbeta repertoires from subjects exposed to, actively infected with, or recovered from COVID-19 were included in the dataset. Sample metadata almost always included a de-identified subject ID, COVID-19 status, age in years and sex.

The paper as a whole reports these results and caveats: The quantity of clinical and demographic metadata differed by source and by participant and was supplied without curation.

Collaborating institutions collected whole blood in K2EDTA tubes following their own protocols. For TCRbeta analysis, collaborators shipped samples as frozen whole blood, isolated PBMCs, or DNA extracted from either of those sample types. CDR1 MDHEN and CDR2 SYDVKM were looked up in the germline V gene. The CDR3, cysteine through phenylalanine, is 14 amino acids long. Only the CDR3 DNA is retained, 42 bases long and in frame from the first base. V is pared back by 5 bases and J by 7 bases, with 14 bases lying between the germline termini. TCRbeta CDR3 regions were amplified from genomic DNA using the immunoSEQ Assay, a bias-controlled multiplex PCR. The paper's processing steps were these. Within the assay, amplification of reference gene primers was used to estimate how many nucleated cells each sample contained. To quantify the absolute abundance of each unique TCRbeta CDR3 rearrangement, sequence reads were collapsed and filtered. For each sample, productive Simpson clonality was calculated as the square root of Simpson's diversity index across productive rearrangements. The table comes from immuneACCESS by way of TCRdb, which keeps in-frame sequences with V and J called. Part of the clones is missing from these tables; in studies checked, under half for an unresolved V gene and the rest for unknown reasons. D and trimming were read from the DNA, whereas the V and J calls and clone size are those reported in that table. The sample data list about 260,000 clones, and approximately 85% of these were observed just once. Of the sample, about 0.7% is held by the ten largest clones.

Worth noting for this clone: No cognate antigen has been identified for it. No much larger clone is present one base from it, and per-base qualities are unavailable.

This TCR came from a human donor in a cohort sampled during active COVID-19. The sequence is built from TRBV28 and TRBJ1-4; matching of 6 bases hints at TRBD1 as the D gene. Source material: peripheral blood. The sequence in DNA is TGTGCCAGCAGTCGAGTGGGGGCAGGTGAAAAACTGTTTTTT. This encodes CASSRVGAGEKLFF.